These 21 T cell receptor beta chains came from one sample sequenced in a study of blood T cells in healthy people across ages. A J-beta primer mix and a sample-barcoded 5' primer were used in a second PCR of about 7 to 11 cycles. TCRdb itself ran the 5' RACE reads through MiXCR, one entry per CDR3 protein. The sample includes roughly 1,000,000 distinct CDR3 sequences, 20% to 25% of them seen just once. These data were likewise used in another study, on T cells of mothers and their children.

The sequenced material came from blood. The receptors stem from a girl aged 2-10 years in good health.

This sequence joins TRBV6-4 and TRBJ2-1; D ambiguous. The germline V gene has CDR1 MRHNA and CDR2 SNTAGT. This CDR3 has 15 residues. Trimming shortened V by 2 bases and J by 6 bases, and 14 bases separated the two germline ends. The CDR3 protein is CASSDTGLRGNEQFF. The CDR3 DNA reads TGTGCCAGCAGTGACACCGGGCTTAGAGGCAATGAGCAGTTCTTC.

This chain connects TRBV29-1 to TRBJ2-1, with 10 bases aligning to TRBD2. Germline V gene sequence: CDR1 SQVTM, CDR2 ANQGSEA. V gave up 6 bases and J gave up 9 bases; unmatched junction bases: 5. This CDR3 comprises 12 residues. The DNA of the CDR3 is TGCAGCGTAGCCGGGACTAGCGTTGAGCAGTTCTTC. Encoded protein: CSVAGTSVEQFF.

This clonotype was seen a few times. The V and J genes are TRBV7-9 and TRBJ2-7; 7 bases match TRBD1. The CDR3 length is 13 residues. Looked up from germline, CDR1 is SEHNR and CDR2 is FQNEAQ (reference sequence). J gave up 2 bases and V 6 bases, and 4 bases lay outside the gene matches. The CDR3 bases are TGTGCCAGCAGTAAAGGGACAGCCTACGAGCAGTACTTC. Translated, it gives CASSKGTAYEQYF.

This sequence joins TRBV7-3 and TRBJ2-5; D unclear. In germline, CDR1 is SGHTA, CDR2 FQGTGA. This CDR3 spans 15 amino acids. V lost 3 bases, J lost 1 base, and 12 bases lay in between. In DNA, the CDR3 is TGTGCCAGCAGCTTCCTCGGGTCCCTCCAAGAGACCCAGTACTTC. Protein: CASSFLGSLQETQYF.

As to this clonotype: A single base separates this from a much larger clone, so it may be a read error. In DNA form, the CDR3 reads TGTGCCAGCAGCTTCCCCGAGACAGATACGCAGTATTTT. It specifies CASSFPETDTQYF. The genes are TRBV7-2 and TRBJ2-3; no clear D gene. CDR1 and CDR2 from the germline V gene are SGHTA and FQGNSA. The CDR3 length is 13 residues. Trimming removed 3 bases at V and 3 bases at J, with 7 bases between.

This rearrangement joins TRBV6-1 to TRBJ1-6; D ambiguous. CDR1 and CDR2 from the germline V gene are MNHNS and SASEGT. The CDR3 loop spans 15 amino acids. Deletions cut 5 bases from V and 7 bases from J, with 15 bases between. Here the CDR3 reads CASSLRARNNSPLHF. The CDR3 bases are TGTGCCAGCAGTCTCCGGGCCCGGAACAATTCACCCCTCCACTTT.

This chain uses TRBV6-6 with TRBJ2-1, with 12 bases aligning to TRBD2. Trimming removed 5 bases from V and 8 bases from J; junction bases left unmatched: 4. Per germline, CDR1 MNHNY and CDR2 SVGAGI (reference sequence). The CDR3 contains 14 residues. The CDR3 region has the DNA TGTGCCAGCAGTAGACTAGCGGGAGTGTATGAGCAGTTCTTC. This sequence encodes CASSRLAGVYEQFF.

This clonotype has just a few counts. The chain is built from TRBV5-1 and TRBJ2-7; 7 nucleotides align to TRBD1. The germline gives CDR1 SGHRS, CDR2 YFSETQ. There are 14 residues in the CDR3. The junction had 6 bases not matched to a gene; V was cut back by 4 bases and J by 2 bases. In nucleotides, the CDR3 is TGCGCCAGCAGCCCAGGGACAGTAGCCTACGAGCAGTACTTC. As protein: CASSPGTVAYEQYF.

This clonotype was seen only a few times. The chain joins TRBV5-1 to TRBJ1-5, with 8 bases lining up with TRBD1. V lost 4 bases to trimming and J lost 9 bases; unmatched junction nucleotides: 9. CDR3 length equals 14 residues. Germline lookup yields CDR1 SGHRS and CDR2 YFSETQ. This CDR3 reads CASSDRQGTTPQHF. The CDR3 nucleotides are TGCGCCAGCAGCGATAGACAGGGGACGACGCCCCAGCATTTT.

The V call is TRBV5-1, the J call TRBJ2-1, with D possibly being TRBD2 (6 bases). The J call is doubtful: the DNA matches TRBJ2-7 better. CDR1 SGHRS and CDR2 YFSETQ come from the germline V gene. The CDR3 extends over 14 amino acids. DNA for the CDR3: TGCGCCAGCAGCTTCGGGAGCGGAAGGGTCGAGCAGTACTTC. Its protein is CASSFGSGRVEQYF.

CDR3 residues: CASSPSRGEKLFF. DNA of the CDR3: TGTGCCAGCAGCCCTTCCAGGGGTGAAAAACTGTTTTTT. This chain uses TRBV4-2 with TRBJ1-4; D is possibly TRBD1 (6 bases). The CDR3 spans 13 residues. The ends were cut back, 4 bases at V and 7 bases at J, with 10 bases in the middle. Germline loops: CDR1 LGHNA, CDR2 YNFKEQ.

This chain connects TRBV29-1 to TRBJ2-1; 8 bases match TRBD2. Germline CDR1 and CDR2: SQVTM and ANQGSEA. The CDR3 consists of 14 residues. Unmatched junction bases numbered 11, after V lost 7 bases and J lost 6 bases. The CDR3 loop is CSAMTSESGNEQFF. CDR3 nucleotides: TGCAGCGCCATGACTAGCGAGAGTGGCAATGAGCAGTTCTTC.

This clonotype occurred a few times. The rearrangement joins TRBV12-3 or TRBV12-4 to TRBJ2-5; 9 nucleotides line up with TRBD2. Trimming at V came to 7 bases and at J to 7 bases, leaving 10 bases not matched to a gene. The CDR3 covers 14 residues. The CDR3 sequence: CASTGREGLGTQYF. The CDR3 DNA reads as TGTGCCAGCACCGGGCGGGAGGGTTTAGGGACCCAGTACTTC.

The chain is built from TRBV9 and TRBJ2-5, with unresolved D. The DNA end favors TRBJ2-7, so the J call may be wrong. CDR1 and CDR2 (germline): SGDLS, YYNGEE. This CDR3 has 15 residues. CDR3 amino acids: CASSVAYVGPYEQYF. The CDR3, as DNA: TGTGCCAGCAGCGTAGCGTATGTTGGTCCCTACGAGCAGTACTTC.

Notes on this clonotype: One end of the junction is discordant with germline, which a read error may explain. The chain recombines TRBV9 with TRBJ2-7; 7 bases match TRBD2. The CDR3 sequence is 15 residues long. From germline, CDR1 is SGDLS and CDR2 YYNGEE. CDR3 region: CAGSVDLGRGKEQYF. CDR3 sequence (DNA): TGTGCCGGCAGCGTAGATCTAGGGAGGGGTAAGGAGCAGTACTTC.

The CDR3 loop reads CASGWPGGYTF. The CDR3 DNA is TGTGCCAGTGGGTGGCCTGGGGGCTACACCTTC. The chain joins TRBV12-3 or TRBV12-4 to TRBJ1-2; the D is unclear. V shed 9 bases and J shed 8 bases, with 13 bases lying between them. The CDR3 runs 11 residues.

This chain connects TRBV28 to TRBJ1-5; D is possibly TRBD1 (6 bases). CDR3 size: 16 residues. With 6 bases removed from V and 5 bases from J, the gap between germline ends came to 20 bases. Germline CDR1 is MDHEN and CDR2 is SYDVKM. This CDR3 is CASRHPSGQSDQPQHF. In nucleotides, the CDR3 is TGTGCCAGCAGACATCCTAGCGGACAGTCGGATCAGCCCCAGCATTTT.

This clonotype showed up just a few times. The V and J genes are TRBV12-3 or TRBV12-4 and TRBJ2-5; 8 bases align to TRBD2. V was clipped by 4 bases and J by 5 bases; unmatched bases: 9. The CDR3 totals 15 residues. The CDR3 nucleotides are TGTGCCAGCAGTTCCTCGGGGGGGCCGGGGGAGACCCAGTACTTC. Protein sequence: CASSSSGGPGETQYF.

In its sample, this clonotype was seen a few times. V is TRBV5-6 and J is TRBJ2-7; 7 bases are shared with TRBD1. The V gene end was trimmed by 3 bases and the J gene end by 3 bases; junction bases not matched to a gene: 12. Looked up from germline, CDR1 is SGHDT and CDR2 is YYEEEE. The CDR3 extends over 16 amino acids. DNA of the CDR3: TGTGCCAGCAGCTCCCGCCCCCGGGACAGCCTCTACGAGCAGTACTTC. The encoded protein is CASSSRPRDSLYEQYF.

The table lists this clonotype with a few counts. The CDR3 ends on some other residue instead of the conserved phenylalanine or tryptophan, so this is likely a read error. The genes are TRBV20-1 and TRBJ1-3; 7 bases agree with TRBD1. In germline, CDR1 is DFQATT, CDR2 SNEGSKA (reference sequence). Trimming took 6 bases from V and 2 from J; bases not matched to a gene: 1. The CDR3 runs to 12 residues. CDR3 DNA sequence: TGCAGTGCCGGGACAGCTGGAAACACCATATATTTA. This codes for CSAGTAGNTIYL.

The chain has TRBV28 and TRBJ1-1, with D unresolved. Per the germline V gene, CDR1 is MDHEN and CDR2 is SYDVKM. This CDR3 contains 11 residues. The V gene lost 3 bases and the J gene lost 7 bases, with 6 bases spanning the gap. This CDR3 is CASSFGFEAFF. CDR3 bases: TGTGCCAGCAGTTTTGGCTTTGAAGCTTTCTTT.